This T cell receptor beta chain is from a study of blood T cell repertoires in COVID-19. Per the original data handling: From reference gene primer amplification, estimates of nucleated cell counts were derived. Assay used: immunoSEQ multiplex PCR; TCRdb lists only in-frame clones, some missing. That table gives V, J and clone size, and the DNA gave D and trimming. This table has 130,000 or so clones, around 78% appearing once. The CDR3 spans 15 residues. Trimming stripped 6 bases from V and 5 bases from J, with 20 bases between. In germline, CDR1 is MNHEY, CDR2 SVGAGI. The chain couples TRBV6-5 to TRBJ2-7, with a tentative D call TRBD1 (6 bases). The sequenced sample consisted of peripheral blood. The sequence came from a human donor in a cohort sampled during active COVID-19. The CDR3 is CASSSPYRDIHEQYF. The CDR3 nucleotides read TGTGCCAGCAGCTCCCCATACCGGGACATACACGAGCAGTACTTC.